The clone carrying this T cell receptor (beta chain) was observed once. TCRdb keeps only in-frame clones here, not all; method: immunoSEQ multiplex PCR. The sample carries some 300,000 clones, around four fifths recorded once. This sample was taken from a study of blood T cell repertoires in COVID-19. J lost 5 bases, V lost 4 bases, and 6 bases had no gene match. This CDR3 comprises 14 residues. The germline V gene encodes CDR1 SGHVS and CDR2 FQNEAQ. The clonotype was recovered from a woman in her forties or fifties with active or convalescent COVID-19. This chain links TRBV7-8 with TRBJ2-5, with 8 bases identical to TRBD1. The sequencing input was peripheral blood. This chain's CDR3 is CASSSGTGWETQYF. The CDR3 DNA follows: TGTGCCAGCAGCTCCGGGACAGGATGGGAGACCCAGTACTTC.